These T cell receptor beta chains were read from a single sample in a study of blood T cell repertoires in COVID-19. Using immunoSEQ multiplex PCR, the repertoire was profiled, and TCRdb retains in-frame clones only, with some absent. There are almost 400,000 clones in the sample; roughly nine tenths occur only once, and 1.5% to 2% lies in the top ten. Sequences were obtained from PBMCs or T cells enriched from blood (not recorded which). These receptors were taken from a woman younger than 45 who had recovered from COVID-19. Both conserved end residues are part of each CDR3. The order of the fields is D gene, J gene, V gene, CDR3 protein. The D gene is left open where the match is weak.

D: -
J: TRBJ1-3
V: TRBV13
CDR3: CASSLGRVGNTIYF

D: TRBD2
J: TRBJ2-7
V: TRBV28
CDR3: CASRDPGLAGDEQYF

D: TRBD1
J: TRBJ1-2
V: TRBV6-5
CDR3: CASSLGTGSANYGYTF

D: -
J: TRBJ2-7
V: TRBV2
CDR3: CASKWTTLGVYEQYF

D: -
J: TRBJ2-2
V: TRBV24-1
CDR3: CATSDHRRGTGELFF

D: -
J: TRBJ1-2
V: TRBV7-2
CDR3: CASSFEAPGYTF

D: -
J: TRBJ2-1
V: TRBV7-3
CDR3: CASSLRRGNEQFF

D: TRBD1
J: TRBJ1-1
V: TRBV7-2
CDR3: CASSLWTGNTEAFF

D: TRBD1
J: TRBJ1-2
V: TRBV18
CDR3: CASSPSRDRANGYTF

D: TRBD1
J: TRBJ1-2
V: TRBV28
CDR3: CASTGGEGLNYGYTF

D: -
J: TRBJ2-3
V: TRBV28
CDR3: CASSLSGTDTQYF

D: TRBD1
J: TRBJ1-3
V: TRBV7-9
CDR3: CASSLKTGLSSGNTIYF

D: TRBD2
J: TRBJ2-7
V: TRBV27
CDR3: CASSPGTSYEQYF

D: -
J: TRBJ1-2
V: TRBV9
CDR3: CASSLLDRAYGYTF

D: -
J: TRBJ1-1
V: TRBV6-5
CDR3: CASSYGGGGEAFF

D: TRBD2
J: TRBJ2-1
V: TRBV4-1
CDR3: CASSQAILAIPYNEQFF

D: TRBD2
J: TRBJ2-3
V: TRBV10-1
CDR3: CASSAALAGTDTQYF

D: -
J: TRBJ1-2
V: TRBV19
CDR3: CARAVGGGRGPNYGYTF

D: -
J: TRBJ1-6
V: TRBV10-3
CDR3: CAISELESPAPLHF

D: TRBD1
J: TRBJ1-6
V: TRBV6-5
CDR3: CASSYSWDSYSPLHF

D: TRBD1
J: TRBJ1-5
V: TRBV10-3
CDR3: CAISGTGEGQPQHF

D: TRBD2
J: TRBJ2-1
V: TRBV6-5
CDR3: CASTPSRLADNEQFF

D: -
J: TRBJ1-6
V: TRBV30
CDR3: CAWSRISPLHF

D: TRBD1
J: TRBJ2-7
V: TRBV5-6
CDR3: CASSTDRSGQAYEQYF

D: -
J: TRBJ1-1
V: TRBV3-1/TRBV3-2
CDR3: CASSKDGLNTEAFF

D: -
J: TRBJ1-2
V: TRBV2
CDR3: CASKAKTLYGYTF

D: -
J: TRBJ2-1
V: TRBV3-1/TRBV3-2
CDR3: CASSQGAVNEQFF

D: TRBD1
J: TRBJ1-2
V: TRBV7-9
CDR3: CASSFGTGFGYTF

D: -
J: TRBJ1-5
V: TRBV2
CDR3: CATSPKSGGNQPQHF

D: TRBD1
J: TRBJ2-3
V: TRBV6-6
CDR3: CASSSTGGSYRDTQYF

D: TRBD1
J: TRBJ1-5
V: TRBV10-3
CDR3: CAINPTGRESNQPQHF

D: TRBD2
J: TRBJ2-7
V: TRBV7-9
CDR3: CASSSGGGTYEQYF

D: -
J: TRBJ2-2
V: TRBV5-1
CDR3: CASSPVSGELFF

D: -
J: TRBJ1-5
V: TRBV7-2
CDR3: CASSLAPGVNQPQHF